The next 15 T cell receptor beta chains were all read from a single sample in a study of shared clonotypes between healthy human individuals (dated by TCRdb to about 2020). To prepare the library, the immunoSEQ multiplex PCR assay was applied. Drawn from immuneACCESS, this table holds only the in-frame rearrangements with V and J called that TCRdb kept. Clones are partly lost; checked studies trace under half to an unresolved V gene and leave the rest unexplained. This sample comprises roughly 2 million clones, approximately 95% of them detected only once. The top ten clonotypes cover 0.1% to 0.15% of the sample. Sequences were obtained from naive CD4+ T cells sorted from blood. The intended sense of this specimen's cell subset or site label: CD45RA+ positively selected. Source of these receptors: a young man in good health.

V usage is TRBV7-2 and J usage is TRBJ1-1, with a tentative D call TRBD1 (5 bases). The germline V gene has CDR1 SGHTA and CDR2 FQGNSA. Trimming shortened V by 3 bases and J by 1 base, and 9 bases separated the two germline ends. This CDR3 contains 14 residues. The CDR3 DNA reads TGTGCCAGCAGCTTCGGAGACAGGAACACTGAAGCTTTCTTT. The encoded protein is CASSFGDRNTEAFF.

The CDR3 DNA sequence: TGTGCCACCAGCAGTTTAGGGATTGAGGAGACCCAGTACTTC. Translating gives CATSSLGIEETQYF. The rearrangement uses TRBV15 and TRBJ2-5; D is undetermined. Trimming shortened V by 3 bases and J by 5 bases, and 13 bases separated the two germline ends. Germline CDR1 LNHNV, CDR2 YYDKDF (reference sequence). This CDR3 region has 14 residues.

The V gene is TRBV5-4, the J gene TRBJ1-5; D unresolved. With 3 bases removed from V and 6 bases from J, the gap between germline ends came to 10 bases. CDR3 length: 13 residues. Germline assignment: CDR1 SGHNT and CDR2 YYREEE (reference sequence). CDR3 sequence: CASSSSLGQPQHF. The CDR3 DNA sequence: TGTGCCAGCAGCTCCTCTCTCGGTCAGCCCCAGCATTTT.

This clone has a single count. The rearrangement uses TRBV9 and TRBJ2-3, with 13 nucleotides matching TRBD2. Trimming at V came to 4 bases and at J to 5 bases, leaving 10 bases not matched to a gene. This CDR3 contains 17 residues. Germline V gene sequence: CDR1 SGDLS, CDR2 YYNGEE. The CDR3 DNA is TGTGCCAGCAGCACTTCTGGACTAGCGGGAGACAGAGATACGCAGTATTTT. It translates to CASSTSGLAGDRDTQYF.

The chain uses TRBV5-4 and TRBJ1-5; D possibly corresponds to TRBD1 (6 bases). The CDR3 extends over 15 amino acids. V gave up 4 bases and J gave up 5 bases, with 16 bases separating them. Germline CDR1 is SGHNT and CDR2 is YYREEE (reference sequence). CDR3 sequence: CASSRGGGLDQPQHF. In nucleotides, the CDR3 is TGTGCCAGCAGCAGGGGAGGGGGGCTCGATCAGCCCCAGCATTTT. The whole variable domain, remainder taken from reference TRBV5-4 and TRBJ1-5, is ETGVTQSPTHLIKTRGQQVTLRCSSQSGHNTVSWYQQALGQGPQFIFQYYREEENGRGNFPPRFSGLQFPNYSSELNVNALELDDSALYLCASSRGGGLDQPQHFGDGTRLSIL.

V is TRBV10-3 and J is TRBJ2-7, with a possible D match to TRBD2 (6 bases). V lost 8 bases, J lost 0 bases, and 11 bases lay in between. The germline gives CDR1 ENHRY, CDR2 SYGVKD. This CDR3 is built from 13 residues. CDR3 in amino acids: CAIGSGFSYEQYF. CDR3 DNA: TGTGCCATCGGGAGCGGGTTCTCCTACGAGCAGTACTTC.

CDR3 DNA: TGTGCCAGCAGTACCGGGACTAGCGGGACCTTAGCCAAAAACATTCAGTACTTC. Protein product: CASSTGTSGTLAKNIQYF. The chain carries TRBV11-2 and TRBJ2-4; 13 nucleotides agree with TRBD2. The V gene's germline CDR1 is SGHAT and CDR2 FQNNGV. This CDR3 comprises 18 residues. After removal of 6 bases from V and 0 bases from J, the junction contained 8 bases not matched to a gene.

V gene TRBV6-1 combines with J gene TRBJ2-7; tentatively, D is TRBD2 (5 bases). The V gene lost 7 bases and the J gene lost 1 base, with 14 bases spanning the gap. Germline V gene lookup returns CDR1 MNHNS and CDR2 SASEGT. CDR3 length: 14 residues. CDR3 nucleotide sequence: TGTGCCAGCAATGGCGGAGGAGCATCCTACGAGCAGTACTTC. This sequence encodes CASNGGGASYEQYF.

The CDR3 protein is CASSNSALSNEQFF. CDR3 bases: TGTGCCAGTAGTAATAGCGCGTTGTCCAATGAGCAGTTCTTC. The chain carries TRBV19 and TRBJ2-1, with D possibly being TRBD2 (5 bases). CDR3 length equals 14 residues. V was shortened by 4 bases and J by 6 bases, with 13 bases between the two germline ends. The germline gives CDR1 LNHDA, CDR2 SQIVND (reference sequence). The entire variable domain, with the rest obtained from reference TRBV19 and TRBJ2-1, is as follows: DGGITQSPKYLFRKEGQNVTLSCEQNLNHDAMYWYRQDPGQGLRLIYYSQIVNDFQKGDIAEGYSVSREKKESFPLTVTSAQKNPTAFYLCASSNSALSNEQFFGPGTRLTVL.

J is TRBJ2-3 and V is TRBV6-6; 8 bases map to TRBD1. Trimming cost V 6 bases and J 5 bases; bases outside gene matches: 10. The CDR3 contains 15 residues. Germline-derived CDR1 and CDR2 are MNHNY and SVGAGI (reference sequence). CDR3 residues: CASSEPGQAGDTQYF. The CDR3 DNA sequence: TGTGCCAGCAGCGAACCGGGACAGGCGGGAGATACGCAGTATTTT.

With regard to this clone: This may be a read error: a much more frequent sequence differs by one nucleotide. Additional DNA sequences in this sample encode the identical CDR3. The J gene is TRBJ2-7, the V gene TRBV4-1; D ambiguous. The CDR3 sequence is 14 residues long. Germline V gene sequence: CDR1 MGHRA, CDR2 YSYEKL. Trimming left V 2 bases short and J 9 bases short, with 17 bases between. CDR3 amino acids: CASSQPGRVLRQYF. CDR3 bases: TGCGCCAGCAGCCAACCAGGACGGGTTTTGAGGCAGTACTTC.

Notes on this clone: Distinct nucleotide sequences in the sample also encode this CDR3. The chain uses TRBV7-9 and TRBJ2-2; maybe TRBD1 (6 bases). The CDR3 consists of 13 residues. Germline V gene lookup returns CDR1 SEHNR and CDR2 FQNEAQ (reference sequence). V lost 2 bases, J lost 6 bases, and 7 bases lay in between. CDR3 amino acids: CASSLSGAGELFF. The CDR3 DNA reads as TGTGCCAGCAGCTTATCAGGGGCCGGGGAGCTGTTTTTT.

The chain combines TRBV28 with TRBJ2-3; 10 bases agree with TRBD1. The CDR3 totals 15 residues. V shed 6 bases, J shed 0 bases, and the junction held 3 bases outside the gene matches. In germline, CDR1 is MDHEN, CDR2 SYDVKM. The CDR3 loop is CASRGQGTSTDTQYF. CDR3 coding DNA: TGTGCCAGCAGGGGACAGGGGACTAGCACAGATACGCAGTATTTT.

Concerning this clone itself: The identical CDR3 is also encoded by other nucleotide sequences in the sample. V is TRBV4-1 and J is TRBJ2-1; tentatively, D is TRBD1 (6 bases). The CDR3 is 15 residues long. Trimming shortened V by 1 base and J by 3 bases, and 10 bases separated the two germline ends. Germline V gives CDR1 MGHRA, CDR2 YSYEKL. The CDR3 DNA follows: TGCGCCAGCAGCCAAGCAGGGGTTGGCTACAATGAGCAGTTCTTC. It specifies CASSQAGVGYNEQFF.

The CDR3 DNA reads TGTGCCAGCAGCTCCACAGGGAGTGCCTACAATGAGCAGTTCTTC. Residues: CASSSTGSAYNEQFF. V is TRBV5-4 and J is TRBJ2-1; tentative D call: TRBD1 (6 bases). CDR1 is SGHNT, CDR2 YYREEE, per germline (reference sequence). The CDR3 loop spans 15 amino acids. Trimming pared 3 bases from V and 2 bases from J, leaving 12 bases between.